The source of this TCR beta chain is a study of cytomegalovirus exposure and HLA in healthy donors. Study-level points and caveats: Later analysis identified a missense DCLRE1C variant that was linked to TCR beta V- and J-gene trimming. Information on immune exposure was restricted to one variable (CMV serostatus). According to reports, the classifier identified cytomegalovirus status with high specificity and sensitivity. After further analysis at a later stage, 16,951 TCR beta sequences were associated with HLA alleles at 0.05 false discovery rate.

V was cut by 2 bases and J by 0 bases, with 13 bases left in between. This CDR3 is 16 amino acids long. The V gene's germline CDR1 is LNHDA and CDR2 SQIVND (reference sequence). As concerns this clone: Its antigen is undetermined.

The PCR had 60 Vbeta and 13 Jbeta primers. Produced via immunoSEQ multiplex PCR; TCRdb's table is partial and in-frame only. The sample lists roughly 250,000 clones, approximately 84% occurring once. The TCR comes from a woman in her 40s in good health and CMV-seropositive. The sample was PBMCs. V and J are TRBV19 and TRBJ1-2, with D maybe TRBD1 (5 bases). The CDR3 here is CASSITGDPANYGYTF. The CDR3 bases are TGTGCCAGTAGTATAACGGGGGACCCCGCTAACTATGGCTACACCTTC.